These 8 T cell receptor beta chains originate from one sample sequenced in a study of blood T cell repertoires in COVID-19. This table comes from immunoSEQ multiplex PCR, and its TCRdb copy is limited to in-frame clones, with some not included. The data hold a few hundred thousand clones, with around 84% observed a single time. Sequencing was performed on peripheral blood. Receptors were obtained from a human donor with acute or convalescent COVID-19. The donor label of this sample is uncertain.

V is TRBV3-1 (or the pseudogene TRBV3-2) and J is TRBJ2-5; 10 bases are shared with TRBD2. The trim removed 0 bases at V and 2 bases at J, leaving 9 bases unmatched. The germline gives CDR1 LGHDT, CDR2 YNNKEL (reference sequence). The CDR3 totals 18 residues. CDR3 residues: CASSQEKGLAGVQETQYF. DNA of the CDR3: TGTGCCAGCAGCCAAGAAAAGGGCCTAGCGGGAGTACAAGAGACCCAGTACTTC.

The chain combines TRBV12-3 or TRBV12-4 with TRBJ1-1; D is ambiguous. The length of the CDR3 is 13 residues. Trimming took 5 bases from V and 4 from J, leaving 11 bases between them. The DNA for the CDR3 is TGTGCCAGCAGTATAATGATGGCCACTGAAGCTTTCTTT. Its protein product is CASSIMMATEAFF.

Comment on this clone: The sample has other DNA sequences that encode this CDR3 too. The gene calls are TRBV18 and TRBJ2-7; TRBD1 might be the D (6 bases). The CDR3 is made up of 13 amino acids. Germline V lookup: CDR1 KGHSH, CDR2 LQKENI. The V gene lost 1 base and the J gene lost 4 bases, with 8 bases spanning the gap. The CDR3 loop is CASSPQGTYEQYF. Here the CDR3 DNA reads TGTGCCAGCTCACCACAGGGGACATACGAGCAGTACTTC.

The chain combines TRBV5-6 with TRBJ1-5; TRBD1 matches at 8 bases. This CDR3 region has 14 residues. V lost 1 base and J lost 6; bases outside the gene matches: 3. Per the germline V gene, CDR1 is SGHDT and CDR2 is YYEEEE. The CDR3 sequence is CASSLQGASQPQHF. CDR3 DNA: TGTGCCAGCAGCTTGCAGGGGGCGAGTCAGCCCCAGCATTTT.

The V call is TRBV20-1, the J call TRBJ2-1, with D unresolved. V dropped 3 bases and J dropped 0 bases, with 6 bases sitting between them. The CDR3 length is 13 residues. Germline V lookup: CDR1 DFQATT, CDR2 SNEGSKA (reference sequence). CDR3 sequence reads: CSASPSSYNEQFF. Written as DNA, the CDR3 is TGCAGTGCTAGTCCTAGCTCCTACAATGAGCAGTTCTTC.

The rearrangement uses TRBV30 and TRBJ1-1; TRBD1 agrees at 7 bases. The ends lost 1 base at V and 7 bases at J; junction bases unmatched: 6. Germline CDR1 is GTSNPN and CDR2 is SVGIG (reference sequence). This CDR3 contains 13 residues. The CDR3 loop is CAWSEGARVEAFF. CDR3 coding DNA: TGTGCCTGGAGTGAGGGGGCGCGGGTTGAAGCTTTCTTT.

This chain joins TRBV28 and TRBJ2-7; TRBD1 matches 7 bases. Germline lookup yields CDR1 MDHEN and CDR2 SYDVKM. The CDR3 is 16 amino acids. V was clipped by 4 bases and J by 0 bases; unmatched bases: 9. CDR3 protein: CASSSRRQGSSYEQYF. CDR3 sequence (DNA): TGTGCCAGCAGTTCGAGAAGACAGGGCAGCTCCTACGAGCAGTACTTC.

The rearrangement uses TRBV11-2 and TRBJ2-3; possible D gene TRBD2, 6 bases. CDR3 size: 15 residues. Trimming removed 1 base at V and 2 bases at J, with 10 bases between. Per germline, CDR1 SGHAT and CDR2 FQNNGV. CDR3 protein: CASSLAASDTDTQYF. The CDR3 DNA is TGTGCCAGCAGCTTAGCCGCTAGCGACACAGATACGCAGTATTTT.